This TCR beta chain was found in a study of T cells after yellow fever vaccination (dated by TCRdb to between 2018 and 2021). For context, the study as a whole: The SMART-Seq v4 Ultra Low Input RNA kit was used to prepare libraries from fractions with low cell numbers. To follow T-cell clones before and after both primary and booster YFV17D yellow fever vaccination, bulk TCR alpha and beta repertoires underwent longitudinal sequencing. Two healthy male donors made up the cohort, one aged 18 to 29 years and the other aged 30 to 39 years. Blood was collected at multiple timepoints before and after primary and secondary immunization, and bulk PBMC replicates and cell subsets were isolated. Results and caveats for the whole study, not just this receptor: Compared with the primary T-cell response, the secondary T-cell response was weaker but faster, peaking on day 5 rather than day 15. A small share of clonotypes occurred in both CD4 and CD8 compartments, likely arising from convergent recombination. Only a couple of donors were included in the study, so the extent to which the findings can be generalized is limited. After the booster, most of the clones that had expanded following primary vaccination were detected again (around 97% of CD4 and 85% to 90% of CD8), which suggests that memory was broadly maintained. Computational filtering was required because FACS-sorted repertoires could contain abundant contaminating clonotypes from the bulk population.

The treatment or condition label corresponds to: live attenuated yellow fever vaccine strain. A standard Ficoll-Paque protocol was used to isolate PBMCs from peripheral blood. CD4 and CD8 T-cell fractions were isolated with Dynabeads CD4 and CD8 positive selection kits. TriZol was used to extract RNA from bulk PBMCs, CD4 and CD8 fractions, and dextramer-positive and dextramer-negative fractions. This clonotype was seen a handful of times. It has no known antigen specificity. No base-level quality is on record; no much larger clone is a single base apart. TCR cDNA was synthesized by 5'RACE template switching, which introduced a universal primer site and unique molecular identifiers. cDNA synthesis was primed from both the TCR alpha and TCR beta constant segments. Two PCR steps were used to amplify libraries, with sample barcodes and sequencing adapters being added in the second step. Sequencing of libraries was performed on Illumina HiSeq 2500 (2x100 bp) or NovaSeq (2x150 bp). Regarding the original processing steps: MIGEC was used to demultiplex reads and collapse the reads into UMI consensus sequences, and MiXCR was used for V(D)J alignment. Using edgeR on replicate PBMC samples, clonotypes were called vaccine-responding if FDR was below 0.01 and the log2 fold change was above 5 up to day 15. Each bulk clonotype received a CD4 or CD8 identity based on whether the sequenced CD4 or CD8 repertoire contained that clonotype at higher abundance. Using fastp at Q25 and MiXCR, TCRdb reprocessed the public reads and kept productive beta chains. CDR3 protein sequences are deduplicated, and each keeps its most common genes and DNA. The V and J calls reflect TCRdb's pipeline rather than the authors' work. This sample has roughly 160,000 distinct CDR3 sequences in its table, and almost 7% of those were observed once. The ten largest clonotypes hold about 2.5% of the sample.

The sequence came from a man between 18 and 29 years old who received the YFV17D yellow fever vaccine. The input for sequencing was CD4+ T cells sorted from PBMCs, taken 5 days after the first yellow fever vaccination.

The CDR3 reads CASSRRQDYYEQYF. The sequence in DNA is TGCGCCAGCAGCCGGAGACAGGATTATTACGAGCAGTACTTC. The chain employs TRBV4-3 and TRBJ2-7, with TRBD1 tentatively as D gene (6 bases match). V is pared back by 4 bases and J by 4 bases, with 14 bases lying between the germline termini. The germline V gene provides CDR1 LGHNA and CDR2 YSLEER. Including the terminal cysteine and phenylalanine, the CDR3 comprises 14 residues. This entry keeps only the CDR3 DNA: 42 bases, framed from base 1.